Listed here are 2 T cell receptor beta chains from one sample, sequenced in a study of blood T cell repertoires in COVID-19. Profiled with immunoSEQ multiplex PCR; TCRdb holds only in-frame clones, not every one. The sample shows about 320,000 clones, around 82% of them seen only once. Specimen: peripheral blood. These receptors came from a woman between 50 and 59 years old with acute or convalescent COVID-19.

The V call is TRBV19, the J call TRBJ1-2; D might be TRBD1 (5 bases). The V gene's germline CDR1 is LNHDA and CDR2 SQIVND (reference sequence). With 6 bases removed from V and 1 base from J, the gap between germline ends came to 15 bases. This CDR3 is 15 amino acids long. In DNA, the CDR3 is TGTGCCAGTAGGTTGGCGGGGCCCGATAACTATGGCTACACCTTC. Its protein product is CASRLAGPDNYGYTF.

V is TRBV9 and J is TRBJ1-3, with TRBD1 matching over 10 bases. This CDR3 contains 18 residues. Germline V gives CDR1 SGDLS, CDR2 YYNGEE. Trimming took 1 base from V and 6 from J; bases not matched to a gene: 13. CDR3 coding DNA: TGTGCCAGCAGCGTATCAGCCGGGACAGGGGACGAGGCAAACACCATATATTTT. It specifies CASSVSAGTGDEANTIYF.